This note documents a single T cell receptor (beta chain) sequence. Measured with immunoSEQ multiplex PCR; TCRdb has only the in-frame clones, and not every one. The sample shows tens of thousands of clones, approximately 80% of them seen only once. The source of the sample is a study of blood T cell repertoires in COVID-19. In the study overall: The United States, Italy and Spain provided the acute and convalescent COVID-19 samples. Sources were T cells, B-cell-depleted T cells, or PBMCs; the material itself was cDNA or gDNA.

The germline gives CDR1 SGHNT, CDR2 YYREEE (reference sequence). The CDR3 totals 14 residues. The V gene lost 4 bases and the J gene lost 6 bases, with 14 bases spanning the gap. The source material was peripheral blood. The TCR originated in a man in his forties or fifties with acute or convalescent COVID-19. V gene TRBV5-4 combines with J gene TRBJ2-1; TRBD1 might be the D (6 bases). The CDR3 region has the DNA TGTGCCAGCAGCCTACGGGACAACTCCAATGAGCAGTTCTTC. Amino acid sequence: CASSLRDNSNEQFF.